This TCR beta chain was identified in a study of OX40 agonist ivuxolimab in advanced cancers. Study-wide background: Patients receiving dose escalation had hepatocellular carcinoma, melanoma, renal cell or head and neck cancer. Partial responses were recorded for three patients, including one with hepatocellular carcinoma and two with cutaneous melanoma.

This clone was detected only a few times. What it binds is not known. The CDR3 is 14 residues long. Trimming removed 4 bases at V and 0 bases at J, with 7 bases between. CDR1 and CDR2 (germline): MNHEY, SMNVEV (reference sequence). Study-wide findings and caveats: Some patients who did not respond also had low normalized T-cell clonal expansion.

The protocol was immunoSEQ multiplex PCR, while the TCRdb copy is restricted to in-frame clones and leaves out a portion. This sample carries under 80,000 clones, around 91% of them seen once, and the ten largest clones take about a sixth. The TCR comes from an adult with an advanced solid tumor such as melanoma, head and neck, liver or kidney cancer. The chain joins TRBV27 to TRBJ2-1; D gene uncertain. Here the sequenced sample was CD4+ or CD8+ T cells sorted from blood, taken in a trial of the OX40 agonist ivuxolimab. Here the CDR3 reads CASSWTPSYNEQFF. The CDR3 DNA sequence: TGTGCCAGCAGTTGGACCCCCTCCTACAATGAGCAGTTCTTC.